This T cell receptor (beta chain) stems from a study of blood T cell repertoires in COVID-19. Study information: Sites in the United States, Italy and Spain provided acute and convalescent COVID-19 samples. Nucleic acid was either cDNA or gDNA, and it came from T cells, B-cell-depleted T cells, or PBMCs.

In the original analysis: By means of reference gene primer amplification, nucleated cell counts were estimated. TCRdb's copy holds only in-frame clones and misses some; the assay was immunoSEQ multiplex PCR. For V, J and clone size, that table is used; D and trimming come from the DNA. The table has 250,000 to 350,000 clones, around nine tenths seen once. Germline CDR1 SEHNR, CDR2 FQNEAQ (reference sequence). The V end was cut by 4 bases, the J end by 5 bases, with 9 bases between. The CDR3 length is 13 residues. The chain has TRBV7-9 and TRBJ2-1; D might be TRBD2 (5 bases). The sequenced sample consisted of peripheral blood. The receptor's source is a woman aged 55-69 years with acute or convalescent COVID-19. The CDR3 loop reads CASSSPADNEQFF. The CDR3 bases are TGTGCCAGCAGCTCACCAGCGGACAATGAGCAGTTCTTC.